This entry concerns a single T cell receptor (beta chain). Its antigen is not known. Running of the v3.0 immunoSEQ assay took place at survey level. Libraries were prepared by immunoSEQ multiplex PCR; TCRdb keeps only in-frame clonotypes and omits some of them. The sample has 17,000 or so clones, 75% to 85% seen once; the top ten hold roughly 4.7%. The sample comes from a study of long-term antiretroviral therapy in people with HIV. General observations from the study: Blood draws took place between about 2004 and 2018 and possibly involved older ART regimens.

CDR1 and CDR2 from the germline V gene are SGHKS and YYEKEE (reference sequence). The trim removed 1 base at V and 3 bases at J, leaving 6 bases unmatched. The CDR3 is 15 amino acids. The chain couples TRBV5-5 to TRBJ1-1; the match to TRBD1 covers 7 bases. The TCR comes from a man aged 18 to 29 with HIV. The specimen was unsorted PBMCs, collected 0.1 years before starting antiretroviral therapy. CDR3 loop: CASSLQGGGYTEAFF. CDR3 bases: TGTGCCAGCAGCTTGCAGGGAGGGGGCTACACTGAAGCTTTCTTT.